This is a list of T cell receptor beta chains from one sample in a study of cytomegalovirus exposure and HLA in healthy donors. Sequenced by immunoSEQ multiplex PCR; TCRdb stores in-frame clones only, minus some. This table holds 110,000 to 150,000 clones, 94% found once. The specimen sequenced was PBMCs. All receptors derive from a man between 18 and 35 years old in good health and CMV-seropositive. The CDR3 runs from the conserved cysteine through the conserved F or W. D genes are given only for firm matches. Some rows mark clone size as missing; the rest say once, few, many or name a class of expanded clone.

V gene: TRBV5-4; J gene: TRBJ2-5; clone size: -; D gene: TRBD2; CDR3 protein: CASSSTSGVFETQYF; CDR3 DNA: TGTGCCAGCAGCTCGACTAGCGGGGTTTTTGAGACCCAGTACTTC
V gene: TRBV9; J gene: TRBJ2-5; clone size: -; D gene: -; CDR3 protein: CASSVEPSGGGETQYF; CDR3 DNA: TGTGCCAGCAGCGTAGAGCCTAGCGGAGGGGGGGAGACCCAGTACTTC
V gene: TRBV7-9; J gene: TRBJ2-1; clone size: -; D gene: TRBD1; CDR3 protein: CASSFDRDVKFF; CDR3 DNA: TGTGCCAGCAGCTTCGACAGGGATGTGAAGTTCTTC
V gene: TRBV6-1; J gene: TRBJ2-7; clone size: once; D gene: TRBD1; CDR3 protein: CASGQGHYEQYF; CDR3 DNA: TGTGCCAGCGGACAGGGACACTACGAGCAGTACTTC
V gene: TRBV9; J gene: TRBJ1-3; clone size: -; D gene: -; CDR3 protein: CASSVPSGGRGNTIYF; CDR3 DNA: TGTGCCAGCAGCGTACCCAGTGGGGGGAGAGGAAACACCATATATTTT
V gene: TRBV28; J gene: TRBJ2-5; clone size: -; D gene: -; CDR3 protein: CASRRTEGETQYF; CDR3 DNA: TGTGCCAGCAGAAGGACTGAGGGAGAGACCCAGTACTTC
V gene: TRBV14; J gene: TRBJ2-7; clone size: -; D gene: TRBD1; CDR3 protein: CASSQLDTGGYEQYF; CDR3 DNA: TGTGCCAGCAGCCAATTGGATACAGGGGGCTACGAGCAGTACTTC
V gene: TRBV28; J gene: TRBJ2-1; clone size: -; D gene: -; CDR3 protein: CASRGRRSGEQFF; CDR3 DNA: TGTGCCAGCAGGGGCCGAAGGTCTGGTGAGCAGTTCTTC
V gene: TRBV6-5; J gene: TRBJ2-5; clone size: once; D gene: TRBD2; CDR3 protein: CASSYSGLRGTQYF; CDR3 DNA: TGTGCCAGCAGTTATAGCGGGCTTAGGGGGACCCAGTACTTC
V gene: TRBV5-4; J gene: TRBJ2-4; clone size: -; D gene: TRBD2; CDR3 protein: CASSPTSGKNIQYF; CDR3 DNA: TGTGCCAGCAGTCCCACTAGCGGTAAAAACATTCAGTACTTC
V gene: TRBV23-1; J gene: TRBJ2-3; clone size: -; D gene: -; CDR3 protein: CASSFPADTQYF; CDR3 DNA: TGCGCCAGCAGCTTTCCGGCAGATACGCAGTATTTT
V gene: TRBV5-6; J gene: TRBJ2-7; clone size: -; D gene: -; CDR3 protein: CASSFQNNVRVYEQYF; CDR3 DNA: TGTGCCAGCAGCTTCCAAAATAACGTTCGAGTTTACGAGCAGTACTTC
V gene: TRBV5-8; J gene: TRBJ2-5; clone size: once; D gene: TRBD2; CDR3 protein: CASSIGTSGTQETQYF; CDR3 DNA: TGTGCCAGCAGCATCGGGACTAGCGGGACCCAAGAGACCCAGTACTTC
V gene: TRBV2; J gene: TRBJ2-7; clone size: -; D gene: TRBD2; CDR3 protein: CASSLSAGTYEQYF; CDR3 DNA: TGTGCCAGCAGTCTCTCAGCGGGAACGTACGAGCAGTACTTC